Here is one T cell receptor beta chain with its context. Original methodology: Reference gene primers were amplified, and this amplification served to estimate nucleated cell counts. The assay was immunoSEQ multiplex PCR, and TCRdb's table has in-frame clones only and misses some. D and trimming come from the DNA, and the V and J calls and clone size come from that table. The data hold under 250,000 clones, with roughly 78% observed a single time. CDR3 length: 17 residues. V dropped 4 bases and J dropped 3; count of bases not matched to a gene: 5. Germline-derived CDR1 and CDR2 are SGHNT and YYREEE (reference sequence). This entry belongs to a study of blood T cell repertoires in COVID-19.

This sequence joins TRBV5-4 and TRBJ2-3; 16 bases line up with TRBD2. The sequence was obtained from a woman aged 40-49 years with acute or convalescent COVID-19. The sample comprised peripheral blood. DNA for the CDR3: TGTGCCAGCAGCCCTGGGACTAGCGGGAGGGGGACAGATACGCAGTATTTT. Amino acids: CASSPGTSGRGTDTQYF. The full variable domain, its missing parts supplied by reference TRBV5-4 and TRBJ2-3, is ETGVTQSPTHLIKTRGQQVTLRCSSQSGHNTVSWYQQALGQGPQFIFQYYREEENGRGNFPPRFSGLQFPNYSSELNVNALELDDSALYLCASSPGTSGRGTDTQYFGPGTRLTVL.